Listed below are T cell receptor beta chains from one sample, sequenced in a study of T cells in Graves' hyperthyroidism and ophthalmopathy. Using its own MiXCR run on the multiplex PCR reads, TCRdb lists one record per CDR3 protein. The table has 500,000 to 750,000 distinct CDR3 sequences, about a sixth seen once. What was sequenced was blood. The receptors originated from a woman in her thirties with Graves' hyperthyroidism. Both conserved end residues are part of each CDR3. The order of the fields is clone size, J gene, V gene, D gene, CDR3 length, CDR3 DNA, CDR3 protein. A D gene is named only where the DNA matches it firmly. Expanded clones get a size class; other rows say once, few or many, or leave the size out.

clone_size: many
j_call: TRBJ2-5
v_call: TRBV7-9
d_call: .
cdr3_length: 14
cdr3_nt: TGTGCCAGCAGCCGAACAGGGTACCAAGAGACCCAGTACTTC
cdr3_aa: CASSRTGYQETQYF

clone_size: .
j_call: TRBJ2-1
v_call: TRBV4-3
d_call: TRBD2
cdr3_length: 17
cdr3_nt: TGCGCCAGCAGCCAAGATCGAGCGGGAGGTTTAAGGAATGAGCAGTTCTTC
cdr3_aa: CASSQDRAGGLRNEQFF

clone_size: .
j_call: TRBJ1-2
v_call: TRBV10-3
d_call: .
cdr3_length: 15
cdr3_nt: TGTGCCACCGCCCTTCACTCAGGGGCCTGGTATGGCTACACCTTC
cdr3_aa: CATALHSGAWYGYTF

clone_size: .
j_call: TRBJ2-2
v_call: TRBV6-1
d_call: .
cdr3_length: 12
cdr3_nt: TGTGCCAGCAGTGAAGCCACCGGGGAGCTGTTTTTT
cdr3_aa: CASSEATGELFF

clone_size: few
j_call: TRBJ2-7
v_call: TRBV18
d_call: TRBD1
cdr3_length: 15
cdr3_nt: TGTGCCAGCTCAGCCACACCAGGGGGATCCTACGAGCAGTACTTC
cdr3_aa: CASSATPGGSYEQYF

clone_size: .
j_call: TRBJ1-6
v_call: TRBV7-9
d_call: TRBD1
cdr3_length: 13
cdr3_nt: TGTGCCAGCAGCGACAGGGGTAATTCACCCCTCCACTTT
cdr3_aa: CASSDRGNSPLHF

clone_size: many
j_call: TRBJ2-1
v_call: TRBV20-1
d_call: .
cdr3_length: 12
cdr3_nt: TGCAGTGCTCCACTCGTGGGGAATGAGCAGTTCTTC
cdr3_aa: CSAPLVGNEQFF

clone_size: many
j_call: TRBJ2-7
v_call: TRBV7-2
d_call: TRBD2
cdr3_length: 15
cdr3_nt: TGTGCCAGCAGTTTACCAGCGGGAGAGGTCGACGAGCAGTACTTC
cdr3_aa: CASSLPAGEVDEQYF

clone_size: many
j_call: TRBJ2-5
v_call: TRBV7-2
d_call: .
cdr3_length: 17
cdr3_nt: TGTGCCAGCAGCTTAAAGTCCCGGCTAACTATCCAAGAGACCCAGTACTTC
cdr3_aa: CASSLKSRLTIQETQYF

clone_size: many
j_call: TRBJ1-1
v_call: TRBV5-1
d_call: .
cdr3_length: 14
cdr3_nt: TGCGCCAGCAGCTGGGAACTAATGAACACTGAAGCTTTCTTT
cdr3_aa: CASSWELMNTEAFF

clone_size: many
j_call: TRBJ1-2
v_call: TRBV6-5
d_call: .
cdr3_length: 14
cdr3_nt: TGTGCCAGCAGTTACTCGAGTAGGGGTGGGGGCTACACCTTC
cdr3_aa: CASSYSSRGGGYTF

clone_size: many
j_call: TRBJ2-7
v_call: TRBV6-2/TRBV6-3
d_call: .
cdr3_length: 13
cdr3_nt: TGTGCCAGCAGTTCGGCGGGGGCGGACGAGCAGTACTTC
cdr3_aa: CASSSAGADEQYF

clone_size: many
j_call: TRBJ2-3
v_call: TRBV3-1
d_call: TRBD2
cdr3_length: 17
cdr3_nt: TGTGCCAGCAGCCATCTCCCCGGGACTAGATCAGCAGATACGCAGTATTTT
cdr3_aa: CASSHLPGTRSADTQYF

clone_size: many
j_call: TRBJ2-2
v_call: TRBV11-2
d_call: TRBD2
cdr3_length: 18
cdr3_nt: TGTGCCAGCAGCTCCGCCGCCGGGCTAGCGGGAGGAAGGGGGGAGCTGTTTTTT
cdr3_aa: CASSSAAGLAGGRGELFF

clone_size: .
j_call: TRBJ2-5
v_call: TRBV19
d_call: .
cdr3_length: 16
cdr3_nt: TGTGCCAGTAGGTCAGAGGGTGCGAGATTACAAGAGACCCAGTACTTC
cdr3_aa: CASRSEGARLQETQYF

clone_size: many
j_call: TRBJ1-2
v_call: TRBV7-8
d_call: .
cdr3_length: 17
cdr3_nt: TGTGCCAGCAGCTTAGATAGGTGGTTTGCAGGGCCCTATGGCTACACCTTC
cdr3_aa: CASSLDRWFAGPYGYTF

clone_size: few
j_call: TRBJ2-3
v_call: TRBV5-1
d_call: .
cdr3_length: 17
cdr3_nt: TGCGCCAGCAGCTTTTGGACAGGGAGGGTTGCCTCAGATACGCAGTATTTT
cdr3_aa: CASSFWTGRVASDTQYF

clone_size: many
j_call: TRBJ2-5
v_call: TRBV6-1
d_call: TRBD2
cdr3_length: 18
cdr3_nt: TGTGCCAGCAGTTACGGCGGGAGCCTAAGACAGTTACAAGAGACCCAGTACTTC
cdr3_aa: CASSYGGSLRQLQETQYF

clone_size: many
j_call: TRBJ2-1
v_call: TRBV12-3/TRBV12-4
d_call: .
cdr3_length: 14
cdr3_nt: TGTGCCAGCAGTTTAGCGGGAGCTATGTATGAGCAGTTCTTC
cdr3_aa: CASSLAGAMYEQFF

clone_size: .
j_call: TRBJ1-5
v_call: TRBV6-1
d_call: .
cdr3_length: 13
cdr3_nt: TGTGCCAGCAGTAACAGCAATTTCCAGCCCCAGCATTTT
cdr3_aa: CASSNSNFQPQHF

clone_size: .
j_call: TRBJ2-1
v_call: TRBV6-1
d_call: .
cdr3_length: 16
cdr3_nt: TGTGCCAGCAGTGAAACCCAACAGGGTCCGGCAAATGAGCAGTTCTTC
cdr3_aa: CASSETQQGPANEQFF

clone_size: many
j_call: TRBJ2-1
v_call: TRBV7-2
d_call: .
cdr3_length: 15
cdr3_nt: TGTGCCAGCAGCTCCGAAGGACTGCGGCCGCTTGAGCAGTTCTTC
cdr3_aa: CASSSEGLRPLEQFF

clone_size: .
j_call: TRBJ2-2
v_call: TRBV6-2/TRBV6-3
d_call: .
cdr3_length: 15
cdr3_nt: TGTGCCAGCAGTTACAAGGGGCTTGAAACCGGGGAGCTGTTTTTT
cdr3_aa: CASSYKGLETGELFF

clone_size: few
j_call: TRBJ1-1
v_call: TRBV6-1
d_call: TRBD1
cdr3_length: 14
cdr3_nt: TGTGCCAGCAAAGCGGGACAGGGGTACACTGAAGCTTTCTTT
cdr3_aa: CASKAGQGYTEAFF

clone_size: many
j_call: TRBJ2-2
v_call: TRBV12-3/TRBV12-4
d_call: .
cdr3_length: 15
cdr3_nt: TGTGCCAGCAGTTTGGGCTTGACGAACACCGGGGAGCTGTTTTTT
cdr3_aa: CASSLGLTNTGELFF

clone_size: .
j_call: TRBJ2-7
v_call: TRBV6-1
d_call: .
cdr3_length: 11
cdr3_nt: TGTGCCAGTAAGCAGACCCACGAGCAGTACTTC
cdr3_aa: CASKQTHEQYF

clone_size: many
j_call: TRBJ2-7
v_call: TRBV30
d_call: .
cdr3_length: 15
cdr3_nt: TGTGCCTGGGGGGACACCCCCCGGGGATCATACGAGCAGTACTTC
cdr3_aa: CAWGDTPRGSYEQYF

clone_size: many
j_call: TRBJ2-7
v_call: TRBV20-1
d_call: TRBD2
cdr3_length: 15
cdr3_nt: TGCAGTGCTAGAACCGGGACTAGCGGTACCTACGAGCAGTACTTC
cdr3_aa: CSARTGTSGTYEQYF

clone_size: .
j_call: TRBJ1-1
v_call: TRBV20-1
d_call: TRBD1
cdr3_length: 11
cdr3_nt: TGCAGTGCGCCGGACAGGGGAAGAGCTTTCTTT
cdr3_aa: CSAPDRGRAFF

clone_size: few
j_call: TRBJ2-3
v_call: TRBV5-1
d_call: .
cdr3_length: 14
cdr3_nt: TGCGCCAGCAGCTTGGGGTTTGGGCCAGATACGCAGTATTTT
cdr3_aa: CASSLGFGPDTQYF

clone_size: .
j_call: TRBJ2-1
v_call: TRBV7-8
d_call: TRBD2
cdr3_length: 17
cdr3_nt: TGTGCCAGCAGCGAATGGACTAGCGGGAGGGCCGGGAATGAGCAGTTCTTC
cdr3_aa: CASSEWTSGRAGNEQFF

clone_size: few
j_call: TRBJ2-4
v_call: TRBV9
d_call: TRBD1
cdr3_length: 16
cdr3_nt: TGTGCCAGCAGCCCCTGGGGCAGGGGGCCTAAAAACATTCAGTACTTC
cdr3_aa: CASSPWGRGPKNIQYF

clone_size: .
j_call: TRBJ2-7
v_call: TRBV3-1
d_call: TRBD2
cdr3_length: 14
cdr3_nt: TGTGCCAGCACCCTGGGGCTAGCGGGAGGAGAGCAGTACTTC
cdr3_aa: CASTLGLAGGEQYF

clone_size: .
j_call: TRBJ2-1
v_call: TRBV19
d_call: TRBD2
cdr3_length: 16
cdr3_nt: TGTGCCAGTAGCGGACTAGCGGGAGGGCCCTTCAATGAGCAGTTCTTC
cdr3_aa: CASSGLAGGPFNEQFF

clone_size: many
j_call: TRBJ2-1
v_call: TRBV5-1
d_call: .
cdr3_length: 14
cdr3_nt: TGCGCCAGCAGTCTGGAGGGGGCGCGGGATGAGCAGTTCTTC
cdr3_aa: CASSLEGARDEQFF

clone_size: .
j_call: TRBJ1-2
v_call: TRBV5-1
d_call: TRBD1
cdr3_length: 14
cdr3_nt: TGCGCCAGCAGCGGAACAGGGGTTAACTATGGCTACACCTTC
cdr3_aa: CASSGTGVNYGYTF

clone_size: .
j_call: TRBJ1-1
v_call: TRBV29-1
d_call: .
cdr3_length: 13
cdr3_nt: TGCAGCGCCGTCTGGGGAGGGGACACTGAAGCTTTCTTT
cdr3_aa: CSAVWGGDTEAFF